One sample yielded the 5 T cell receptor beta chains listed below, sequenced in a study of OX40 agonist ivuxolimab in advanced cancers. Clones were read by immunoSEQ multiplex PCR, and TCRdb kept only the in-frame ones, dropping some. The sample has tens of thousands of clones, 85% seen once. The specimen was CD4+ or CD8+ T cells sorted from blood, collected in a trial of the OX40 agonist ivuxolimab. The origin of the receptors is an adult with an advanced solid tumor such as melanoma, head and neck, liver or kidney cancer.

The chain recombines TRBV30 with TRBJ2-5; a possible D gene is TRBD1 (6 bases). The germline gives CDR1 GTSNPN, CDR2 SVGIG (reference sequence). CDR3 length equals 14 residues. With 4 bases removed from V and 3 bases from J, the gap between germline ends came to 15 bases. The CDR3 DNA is TGTGCCTGGACTAGGATCAGGGGTGAAGAGACCCAGTACTTC. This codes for CAWTRIRGEETQYF.

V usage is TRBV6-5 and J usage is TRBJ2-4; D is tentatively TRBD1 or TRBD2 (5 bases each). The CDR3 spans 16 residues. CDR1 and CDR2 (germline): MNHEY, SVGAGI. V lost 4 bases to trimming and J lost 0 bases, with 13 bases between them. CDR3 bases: TGTGCCAGCAGTTCCGGGACGTCCATAGCCAAAAACATTCAGTACTTC. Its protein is CASSSGTSIAKNIQYF.

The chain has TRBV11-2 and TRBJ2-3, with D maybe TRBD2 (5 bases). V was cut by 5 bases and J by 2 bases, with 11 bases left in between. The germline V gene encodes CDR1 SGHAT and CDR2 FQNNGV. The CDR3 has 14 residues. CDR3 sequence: CASSRRRDTDTQYF. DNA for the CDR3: TGTGCCAGCAGCCGACGCCGGGACACAGATACGCAGTATTTT.

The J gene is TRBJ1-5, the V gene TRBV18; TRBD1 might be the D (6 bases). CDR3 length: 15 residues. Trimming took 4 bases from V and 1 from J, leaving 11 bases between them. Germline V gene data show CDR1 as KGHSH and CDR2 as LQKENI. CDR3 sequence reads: CASSRTESSNQPQHF. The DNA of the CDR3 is TGTGCCAGCTCACGGACAGAGTCGAGCAATCAGCCCCAGCATTTT.

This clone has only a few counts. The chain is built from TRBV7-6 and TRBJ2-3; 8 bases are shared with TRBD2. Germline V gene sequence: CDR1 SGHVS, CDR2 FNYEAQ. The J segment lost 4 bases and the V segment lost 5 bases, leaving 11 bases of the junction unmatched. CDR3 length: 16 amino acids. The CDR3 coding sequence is TGTGCCAGCAGCCCCTACGGGAGGGCCGACGCAGATACGCAGTATTTT. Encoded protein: CASSPYGRADADTQYF.